The clone carrying this TCR beta chain was observed once. When the RNA was reverse transcribed, random hexamers were used with an input of roughly 0.5 to 1 ug. Multiplex PCR with immunoSEQ amplified the TCR beta CDR3 across 54 Vbeta and 13 Jbeta. A single record per CDR3 protein comes from TCRdb applying MiXCR to the immunoSEQ multiplex PCR reads. The repertoire holds about 150,000 distinct CDR3 sequences, with 95% to 97% as singletons. Sequencing of TCR beta was undertaken in CD8+ and CD4+ T cells derived from blood. Susac syndrome patients met recently defined diagnostic criteria for definite or probable disease. Germline V gene lookup returns CDR1 SNHLY and CDR2 FYNNEI. The CDR3 spans 12 residues. Deletions cut 8 bases from V and 7 bases from J, with 14 bases between. These data originate in a study of CD8 T cells in Susac syndrome. About the research overall: The Susac syndrome patients were therapy-naive, on corticosteroids, or on intravenous immunoglobulin alone at blood draw.

The TCR comes from a human donor with Susac syndrome. The sample comprised CD4+ T cells from PBMCs. This chain connects TRBV2 to TRBJ1-2; D is possibly TRBD1 (6 bases). This chain's CDR3 is CASGSGGPGYTF. DNA of the CDR3: TGTGCCAGCGGGAGCGGGGGGCCTGGCTACACCTTC.